Shown below are 8 T cell receptor beta chains from a single sample sequenced in a study of T-cell memory formation after mild COVID-19 (dated by TCRdb to about 2021). Library preparation employed 5' RACE. Instrument on record: Illumina NovaSeq 6000. Through fastp at Q25 and MiXCR, TCRdb rebuilt clones from the public reads, retaining in-frame beta chains. Each entry is one CDR3 protein sequence, shown with its most common DNA and genes. Within this sample are hundreds of thousands of distinct CDR3 sequences, with 20% to 25% of them counted one time only. The top ten clones comprise roughly an eighth of the sample. The sequenced material came from PBMCs or a T cell subset sorted from them (not recorded which). Every receptor here comes from an adult woman who had mild COVID-19 (a few samples of this study predate the infection). The sample titles of this study are shuffled in the database, so cell type and time point are left out; the donor was told from shared clones.

The rearrangement uses TRBV5-1 and TRBJ2-4; the D gene is possibly TRBD1 (6 bases). The germline V gene encodes CDR1 SGHRS and CDR2 YFSETQ. V lost 4 bases to trimming and J lost 3 bases, with 17 bases between them. CDR3 length: 16 amino acids. CDR3 bases: TGCGCCAGCAGCACCGAGTTCCGGGACAACAAAAACATTCAGTACTTC. Translating gives CASSTEFRDNKNIQYF. Looking up the rest from reference TRBV5-1 and TRBJ2-4 gives the full variable domain: KAGVTQTPRYLIKTRGQQVTLSCSPISGHRSVSWYQQTPGQGLQFLFEYFSETQRNKGNFPGRFSGRQFSNSRSEMNVSTLELGDSALYLCASSTEFRDNKNIQYFGAGTRLSVL.

This clonotype has more than one count but fewer than ten. Here the CDR3 DNA reads TGTGCCAGCAGCTTGAGAGACACCGAGCAGTACTTC. Translating it yields CASSLRDTEQYF. The chain uses TRBV5-6 and TRBJ2-7; the D is unclear. Looked up from germline, CDR1 is SGHDT and CDR2 is YYEEEE. The CDR3 has 12 residues. Trimming took 1 base from V and 6 from J, leaving 8 bases between them.

The gene calls are TRBV7-2 and TRBJ2-5; TRBD2 agrees at 7 bases. The V gene's germline CDR1 is SGHTA and CDR2 FQGNSA. This CDR3 has 13 residues. Germline trimming cut 2 bases from V and 4 bases from J; bases unmatched to any gene: 1. CDR3 bases: TGTGCCAGCAGCTTAACTAGCGCAGAGACCCAGTACTTC. The encoded protein is CASSLTSAETQYF.

The chain uses TRBV6-2 or TRBV6-3 and TRBJ2-1; 7 nucleotides match TRBD2. With V trimmed by 2 bases and J by 0 bases, 7 bases remained unmatched. CDR1 and CDR2 from the germline V gene are MNHEY and SVGEGT. CDR3 length equals 17 residues. The CDR3: CASSYLLAEASYNEQFF. CDR3 sequence (DNA): TGTGCCAGCAGTTACCTGCTAGCGGAGGCCTCCTACAATGAGCAGTTCTTC.

The rearrangement uses TRBV7-8 and TRBJ2-5; no firm D call. The CDR3 contains 14 residues. Germline V lookup: CDR1 SGHVS, CDR2 FQNEAQ. Trimming left V 3 bases short and J 2 bases short, with 10 bases between. The CDR3 here is CASSFNVGQETQYF. The CDR3 DNA reads TGTGCCAGCAGCTTCAATGTAGGTCAAGAGACCCAGTACTTC.

The chain joins TRBV12-3 or TRBV12-4 to TRBJ1-2; TRBD1 is a possible D gene (5 bases). CDR3 size: 13 residues. V was cut by 3 bases and J by 3 bases, with 8 bases left in between. CDR3 protein: CASSLGLDYGYTF. CDR3 nucleotides: TGTGCCAGCAGTTTGGGGCTGGACTATGGCTACACCTTC.

This clonotype was detected only a few times. The chain employs TRBV15 and TRBJ2-3, with D hard to call. Per the germline V gene, CDR1 is LNHNV and CDR2 is YYDKDF (reference sequence). V lost 3 bases and J lost 1, with 5 bases in between. The CDR3 contains 13 residues. CDR3 protein: CATSRSRTDTQYF. Written as DNA, the CDR3 is TGTGCCACCAGCAGGTCCCGCACAGATACGCAGTATTTT.

The chain has TRBV9 and TRBJ2-5; 7 bases are shared with TRBD2. There are 14 residues in the CDR3. From germline, CDR1 is SGDLS and CDR2 YYNGEE. V gave up 1 base and J gave up 5 bases; unmatched junction bases: 5. The CDR3: CASSVLGGIETQYF. The CDR3 nucleotides read TGTGCCAGCAGCGTATTGGGAGGGATCGAGACCCAGTACTTC.